Following are 13 T cell receptor beta chains from one sample sequenced in a study of blood T cells in healthy people across ages. For the second PCR, which ran for 7 to 11 cycles, a sample-barcoded 5' primer and a J-beta primer mix were used. TCRdb re-derived calls from the 5' RACE reads in MiXCR, one entry per CDR3 protein. The sample lists more than 650,000 distinct CDR3 sequences; roughly 26% were seen once. This sample was shared with a second study, whose subject was T cells of mothers and their children.

Sequences were obtained from blood. These receptor sequences come from a boy younger than 18 in good health.

This chain connects TRBV6-5 to TRBJ2-5; 11 bases fit TRBD2. The V and J ends lost 2 bases and 4 bases, in that order; junction bases with no gene match: 3. CDR1 is MNHEY and CDR2 is SVGAGI in the germline V gene. This CDR3 comprises 15 residues. The CDR3: CASSYGGTSGETQYF. In nucleotides, the CDR3 is TGTGCCAGCAGTTACGGAGGGACTAGCGGAGAGACCCAGTACTTC.

This clonotype was counted only a few times. The V and J genes are TRBV20-1 and TRBJ2-1; possibly TRBD2 for D (6 bases). V lost 0 bases to trimming and J lost 0 bases, with 15 bases between them. In germline, CDR1 is DFQATT, CDR2 SNEGSKA (reference sequence). The CDR3 covers 17 residues. CDR3 protein: CSARDRRRGSSYNEQFF. The DNA of the CDR3 is TGCAGTGCTAGAGATCGGAGGCGGGGTAGCTCCTACAATGAGCAGTTCTTC.

For this clonotype: One end of the junction fails to match germline, which may point to a read error. The V and J genes are TRBV27 and TRBJ2-7; maybe TRBD2 (5 bases). Per germline, CDR1 MNHEY and CDR2 SMNVEV (reference sequence). The CDR3 has 13 residues. The CDR3 reads CASSSGIAYELYF. In DNA, the CDR3 is TGTGCCAGCAGTAGCGGAATCGCCTACGAGCTGTACTTC.

This clonotype was counted between two and nine times. The chain carries TRBV25-1 and TRBJ2-2; D possibly uses TRBD1 or TRBD2 (5 bases each). Germline CDR1 MGHDK, CDR2 SYGVNS. The CDR3 sequence is 14 residues long. Trimming took 6 bases from V and 4 from J, leaving 12 bases between them. The CDR3 is CASSPGGATGELFF. The CDR3 bases are TGTGCCAGCAGCCCTGGGGGTGCCACCGGGGAGCTGTTTTTT.

V usage is TRBV20-1 and J usage is TRBJ2-5; 7 nucleotides align to TRBD2. Matching the DNA end better, TRBJ2-1 makes the J call doubtful. This CDR3 contains 19 residues. Germline CDR1 reads DFQATT; CDR2 reads SNEGSKA (reference sequence). The DNA of the CDR3 is TGCAGTGCTTCACCACACGGCGAGCGGGGTGCTTTGCCTTGGAATGAGCAGTTCTTC. Its translation is CSASPHGERGALPWNEQFF.

The chain joins TRBV28 to TRBJ2-7; TRBD2 is a possible D gene (5 bases). Trimming removed 7 bases from V and 0 bases from J, with 10 bases in between. This CDR3 spans 13 amino acids. Germline CDR1 and CDR2: MDHEN and SYDVKM. This CDR3 reads CASNGGNSYEQYF. In DNA, the CDR3 is TGTGCCAGCAACGGAGGAAACTCCTACGAGCAGTACTTC. Looking up the rest from reference TRBV28 and TRBJ2-7 gives the full variable domain: DVKVTQSSRYLVKRTGEKVFLECVQDMDHENMFWYRQDPGLGLRLIYFSYDVKMKEKGDIPEGYSVSREKKERFSLILESASTNQTSMYLCASNGGNSYEQYFGPGTRLTVT.

This clonotype was seen ten or more times. A read error may produce the germline difference seen at one junction end. The V call is TRBV5-1, the J call TRBJ2-3; 7 nucleotides align to TRBD2. The CDR3 runs 12 residues. Germline values: CDR1 SGHRS, CDR2 YFSETQ. The CDR3 spells CASSLAGDTQYF. The DNA for the CDR3 is TGTGCCAGCAGCTTAGCGGGCGATACGCAGTATTTT.

This clonotype has a handful of counts. The chain combines TRBV18 with TRBJ2-2, with unresolved D. V was clipped by 3 bases and J by 1 base, with 6 bases between them. Looked up from germline, CDR1 is KGHSH and CDR2 is LQKENI. CDR3 length: 14 amino acids. DNA of the CDR3: TGTGCCAGCTCACCTCAATGGAACACCGGGGAGCTGTTTTTT. It encodes CASSPQWNTGELFF.

The chain carries TRBV2 and TRBJ2-3, with D tentatively TRBD2 (6 bases). Looked up from germline, CDR1 is SNHLY and CDR2 is FYNNEI. V dropped 7 bases and J dropped 0 bases, with 11 bases sitting between them. This CDR3 spans 14 amino acids. The CDR3 DNA follows: TGTGCCAGCATGCTAGCGATTAGCACAGATACGCAGTATTTT. This translates into CASMLAISTDTQYF.

In its sample, this clonotype was seen a few times. The chain uses TRBV20-1 and TRBJ2-2, with D possibly TRBD1 on 5 matching bases. Germline V gives CDR1 DFQATT, CDR2 SNEGSKA (reference sequence). V was shortened by 0 bases and J by 5 bases, with 7 bases between the two germline ends. CDR3 length equals 13 residues. The CDR3 protein is CSARDGATGELFF. DNA for the CDR3: TGCAGTGCTAGAGATGGGGCAACCGGGGAGCTGTTTTTT.

This chain uses TRBV4-1 with TRBJ2-7; D is uncertain. The J call may be faulty, since TRBJ2-1 better matches the DNA end. Germline CDR1 MGHRA, CDR2 YSYEKL. The CDR3 runs 16 residues. The CDR3 here is CASRQTSETSHNEQFF. The CDR3 bases are TGCGCCAGCAGGCAAACCTCGGAGACATCGCACAATGAGCAGTTCTTC.

This clonotype was detected only a few times. V gene TRBV9 combines with J gene TRBJ1-4; D remains unclear. V gave up 4 bases and J gave up 3 bases, with 10 bases separating them. This CDR3 contains 14 residues. Per the germline V gene, CDR1 is SGDLS and CDR2 is YYNGEE. The CDR3 DNA follows: TGTGCCAGCAGCCCCTGGAAGGCTAATGAAAAACTGTTTTTT. It yields the protein CASSPWKANEKLFF.

V gene TRBV29-1 combines with J gene TRBJ2-7, with 7 bases that match TRBD2. J gave up 2 bases and V 0 bases, and 4 bases lay outside the gene matches. Germline lookup yields CDR1 SQVTM and CDR2 ANQGSEA. This CDR3 comprises 14 residues. The chain's CDR3 is CSVEDPAGAYEQYF. CDR3 DNA sequence: TGCAGCGTTGAAGATCCGGCGGGGGCCTACGAGCAGTACTTC.